The 22 T cell receptor beta chains in this list originate from one sample, sequenced in a study of blood T cells in healthy people across ages. With a J-beta primer mix and a sample-barcoded 5' primer, a second PCR ran 7 to 11 cycles. One entry per CDR3 protein, called by TCRdb with MiXCR from the 5' RACE reads. The sample comprises more than 500,000 distinct CDR3 sequences, about 27% of which are singletons, and about 3.3% rests with the top ten. These data also featured in a second study, about T cells of mothers and their children.

The sequencing sample was made of blood. These receptors all come from a boy aged 2 to 9 in good health.

This chain uses TRBV27 with TRBJ1-1; a possible D gene is TRBD1 (5 bases). CDR1 MNHEY and CDR2 SMNVEV come from the germline V gene (reference sequence). The ends were cut back, 3 bases at V and 5 bases at J, with 13 bases in the middle. The length of the CDR3 is 14 residues. Written as DNA, the CDR3 is TGTGCCAGCAGTTTGGGGGGGTGGGGTACTGAAGCTTTCTTT. Its protein is CASSLGGWGTEAFF.

This clonotype was detected only a few times. The chain uses TRBV20-1 and TRBJ1-4, with D maybe TRBD1 (5 bases). Looked up from germline, CDR1 is DFQATT and CDR2 is SNEGSKA (reference sequence). Trimming left V 3 bases short and J 2 bases short, with 13 bases between. The CDR3 extends over 15 amino acids. For the CDR3, the DNA is TGCAGTGCTAGCCTTAGGGGATCCACTAATGAAAAACTGTTTTTT. Translated, it gives CSASLRGSTNEKLFF.

The gene calls are TRBV9 and TRBJ2-3; TRBD2 might be the D (5 bases). The CDR3 extends over 13 amino acids. CDR1 is SGDLS and CDR2 is YYNGEE in the germline V gene. Trimming took off 4 bases at V and 2 bases at J, with 8 bases between the two ends. Written as DNA, the CDR3 is TGTGCCAGCAGCTCCGGGGACACAGATACGCAGTATTTT. This translates into CASSSGDTDTQYF. The full variable domain, completed using reference TRBV9 and TRBJ2-3, is DSGVTQTPKHLITATGQRVTLRCSPRSGDLSVYWYQQSLDQGLQFLIQYYNGEERAKGNILERFSAQQFPDLHSELNLSSLELGDSALYFCASSSGDTDTQYFGPGTRLTVL.

The chain uses TRBV29-1 and TRBJ2-7; no reliable D call. Germline assignment: CDR1 SQVTM and CDR2 ANQGSEA. The CDR3 sequence is 13 residues long. The germline V and J ends were trimmed by 0 bases and 2 bases, with 8 bases remaining between them. The CDR3 reads CSVEDQETYEQYF. The CDR3 DNA reads TGCAGCGTTGAAGATCAGGAGACCTACGAGCAGTACTTC.

The V gene is TRBV4-3, the J gene TRBJ1-4, with D unresolved. CDR1 is LGHNA, CDR2 YSLEER, per germline. The CDR3 sequence is 17 residues long. Trimming left V 0 bases short and J 7 bases short, with 18 bases between. Here the CDR3 DNA reads TGCGCCAGCAGCCAAGATCTATCGTCCACCGGAGGTGAAAAACTGTTTTTT. Its protein product is CASSQDLSSTGGEKLFF.

This clonotype occurred a few times. The CDR3 is CNLGYEQYF. In DNA form, the CDR3 reads TGCAACCTAGGCTACGAGCAGTACTTC. The chain employs TRBV29-1 and TRBJ2-7; no firm D call. Germline V gene sequence: CDR1 SQVTM, CDR2 ANQGSEA. This CDR3 has 9 residues.

This clonotype was seen a handful of times. This chain connects TRBV7-9 to TRBJ1-6; D is unclear. The length of the CDR3 is 14 residues. V was pared by 5 bases and J by 2 bases, with 7 bases between. The germline V gene encodes CDR1 SEHNR and CDR2 FQNEAQ (reference sequence). DNA of the CDR3: TGTGCCAGCAGCCATGGGGCCTATAATTCACCCCTCCACTTT. Translation: CASSHGAYNSPLHF.

This chain links TRBV19 with TRBJ2-1, with D unclear. The germline V and J ends were trimmed by 3 bases and 0 bases, with 6 bases remaining between them. This CDR3 comprises 14 residues. Germline lookup yields CDR1 LNHDA and CDR2 SQIVND (reference sequence). The DNA of the CDR3 is TGTGCCAGTAGTATTAGGGACTCCTACAATGAGCAGTTCTTC. Translated, it gives CASSIRDSYNEQFF. Using reference TRBV19 and TRBJ2-1 for the parts outside the CDR3, the full variable domain is DGGITQSPKYLFRKEGQNVTLSCEQNLNHDAMYWYRQDPGQGLRLIYYSQIVNDFQKGDIAEGYSVSREKKESFPLTVTSAQKNPTAFYLCASSIRDSYNEQFFGPGTRLTVL.

V gene TRBV5-1 combines with J gene TRBJ1-3; D is ambiguous. CDR1 and CDR2 from the germline V gene are SGHRS and YFSETQ. This CDR3 contains 13 residues. V gave up 1 base and J gave up 4 bases, with 6 bases separating them. In DNA, the CDR3 is TGCGCCAGCAGCTTGAGCAGGGGAAACACCATATATTTT. Protein: CASSLSRGNTIYF.

The table lists this clonotype with many counts. V usage is TRBV27 and J usage is TRBJ2-1; tentatively, D is TRBD1 or TRBD2 (6 bases each). The germline V gene has CDR1 MNHEY and CDR2 SMNVEV (reference sequence). V lost 5 bases and J lost 4, with 12 bases in between. The CDR3 contains 14 residues. The CDR3 nucleotides are TGTGCCAGCAGTATAGGGGGGAGATACAATGAGCAGTTCTTC. This gives the protein CASSIGGRYNEQFF.

This clonotype was seen more than once but under ten times. The chain employs TRBV15 and TRBJ2-2, with D unclear. CDR1 is LNHNV, CDR2 YYDKDF, per germline (reference sequence). The V and J ends lost 0 bases and 4 bases respectively, with 3 bases between them. This CDR3 is 13 amino acids long. The CDR3 spells CATSRDRTGELFF. CDR3 DNA: TGTGCCACCAGCAGAGATCGCACCGGGGAGCTGTTTTTT. The full variable domain, its missing parts supplied by reference TRBV15 and TRBJ2-2, is DAMVIQNPRYQVTQFGKPVTLSCSQTLNHNVMYWYQQKSSQAPKLLFHYYDKDFNNEADTPDNFQSRRPNTSFCFLDIRSPGLGDTAMYLCATSRDRTGELFFGEGSRLTVL.

This clonotype was recorded a few times. The V gene is TRBV15, the J gene TRBJ2-7, with 9 bases that match TRBD1. The J segment lost 9 bases and the V segment lost 3 bases, leaving 15 bases of the junction unmatched. Germline V gives CDR1 LNHNV, CDR2 YYDKDF (reference sequence). The CDR3 runs to 16 residues. Here the CDR3 reads CATSSLPNRDRVWQYF. CDR3 bases: TGTGCCACCAGCAGCTTGCCCAACCGGGACAGGGTGTGGCAGTACTTC. The full variable domain, in which reference TRBV15 and TRBJ2-7 provide the parts outside the CDR3, is DAMVIQNPRYQVTQFGKPVTLSCSQTLNHNVMYWYQQKSSQAPKLLFHYYDKDFNNEADTPDNFQSRRPNTSFCFLDIRSPGLGDTAMYLCATSSLPNRDRVWQYFGPGTRLTVT.

This clonotype was detected only a few times. The chain couples TRBV4-1 to TRBJ2-5, with TRBD2 identical over 9 bases. Germline values: CDR1 MGHRA, CDR2 YSYEKL. The length of the CDR3 is 15 residues. V shed 1 base, J shed 4 bases, and the junction held 4 bases outside the gene matches. In DNA, the CDR3 is TGCGCCAGCAGCCAAGTAGCGGGGGCCGGAGAGACCCAGTACTTC. Protein: CASSQVAGAGETQYF.

This clonotype was detected a few times. The rearrangement links TRBV29-1 to TRBJ1-2, with TRBD1 as a possible D gene (5 bases). V lost 3 bases and J 4 bases, leaving 9 bases between the germline ends. There are 12 residues in the CDR3. The germline V gene has CDR1 SQVTM and CDR2 ANQGSEA. The CDR3 sequence is CSVDGRAYGYTF. The CDR3, as DNA: TGCAGCGTTGATGGCAGGGCCTATGGCTACACCTTC.

The rearrangement links TRBV9 to TRBJ2-1; the match to TRBD2 covers 8 bases. Germline V gene lookup returns CDR1 SGDLS and CDR2 YYNGEE. The junction had 8 bases not matched to a gene; V was cut back by 7 bases and J by 5 bases. The CDR3 has 14 residues. The CDR3: CASGGGGLDNEQFF. In DNA form, the CDR3 reads TGTGCCAGCGGAGGCGGGGGGCTCGACAATGAGCAGTTCTTC.

This clonotype showed up just a few times. The CDR3 nucleotides read TGTGCCAGCACCGAGACAGGGGGGGGTGAAAAACTGTTTTTT. Its translation: CASTETGGGEKLFF. This chain uses TRBV7-9 with TRBJ1-4; TRBD1 aligns across 9 bases. With V trimmed by 7 bases and J by 7 bases, 7 bases remained unmatched. CDR1 SEHNR and CDR2 FQNEAQ come from the germline V gene (reference sequence). The CDR3 sequence is 14 residues long. The variable domain in full, completed from reference TRBV7-9 and TRBJ1-4, reads DTGVSQNPRHKITKRGQNVTFRCDPISEHNRLYWYRQTLGQGPEFLTYFQNEAQLEKSRLLSDRFSAERPKGSFSTLEIQRTEQGDSAMYLCASTETGGGEKLFFGSGTQLSVL.

The genes are TRBV20-1 and TRBJ2-7; D gene unclear. The end of the DNA fits TRBJ2-1 better, so the J call may be wrong. The CDR3 is made up of 15 amino acids. CDR1 is DFQATT and CDR2 is SNEGSKA in the germline V gene (reference sequence). CDR3 sequence: CSANSVAPTPNEQFF. CDR3 DNA sequence: TGCAGTGCCAATTCCGTGGCGCCCACGCCCAATGAGCAGTTCTTC.

This clonotype was found many times. The chain couples TRBV4-3 to TRBJ2-2; 8 bases map to TRBD1. The germline gives CDR1 LGHNA, CDR2 YSLEER. The trim removed 2 bases at V and 4 bases at J, leaving 0 bases unmatched. This CDR3 is built from 14 residues. The CDR3 DNA reads TGCGCCAGCAGCCAAACAGGGGGCACCGGGGAGCTGTTTTTT. Protein: CASSQTGGTGELFF.

The chain is built from TRBV2 and TRBJ1-6; 7 bases agree with TRBD1. J lost 9 bases, V lost 4 bases, and 9 bases had no gene match. This CDR3 spans 15 amino acids. Germline V CDR1 and CDR2: SNHLY, FYNNEI. CDR3 protein: CASSGDSSGVSPLHF. CDR3 nucleotides: TGTGCCAGCAGTGGGGACAGTTCCGGCGTTTCACCCCTCCACTTT.

The chain combines TRBV7-2 with TRBJ1-6, with D possibly matching TRBD1 (5 bases). The CDR3 is 15 residues long. The V gene lost 3 bases and the J gene lost 8 bases, with 14 bases spanning the gap. CDR1 is SGHTA and CDR2 is FQGNSA in the germline V gene. DNA for the CDR3: TGTGCCAGCAGCTTGACCGGGACGGACTATTCACCCCTCCACTTT. Translation: CASSLTGTDYSPLHF.

The table lists this clonotype with a count of one. The chain couples TRBV6-1 to TRBJ1-2; 7 bases map to TRBD1. The CDR3 sequence is 14 residues long. Germline CDR1 is MNHNS and CDR2 is SASEGT. V was pared by 5 bases and J by 5 bases, with 8 bases of the junction left unmatched. This CDR3 reads CASSSIDREYGYTF. The CDR3 DNA is TGTGCCAGCAGTAGTATCGACAGGGAGTATGGCTACACCTTC.

The table lists this clonotype with a count of one. J is TRBJ1-6 and V is TRBV30; no reliable D call. The germline CDR1 and CDR2 sequences are GTSNPN and SVGIG (reference sequence). The V end was cut by 1 base, the J end by 3 bases, with 10 bases between. The CDR3 sequence is 15 residues long. The CDR3 DNA is TGTGCCTGGAGTGGACGGGGTCTCTATAATTCACCCCTCCACTTT. Translated: CAWSGRGLYNSPLHF.